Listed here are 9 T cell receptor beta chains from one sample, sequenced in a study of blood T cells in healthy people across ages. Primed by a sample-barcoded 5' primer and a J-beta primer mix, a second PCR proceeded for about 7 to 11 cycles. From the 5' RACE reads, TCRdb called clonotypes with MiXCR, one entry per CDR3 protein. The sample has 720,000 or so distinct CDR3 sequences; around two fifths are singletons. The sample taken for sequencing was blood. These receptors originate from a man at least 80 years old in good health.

The CDR3 coding sequence is TGTGCCAGCAGCTCGACAGGGACGAATGGCTACACCTTC. Protein product: CASSSTGTNGYTF. J is TRBJ1-2 and V is TRBV6-1, with TRBD1 matching 7 bases. CDR1 and CDR2 (germline): MNHNS, SASEGT. The CDR3 loop spans 13 amino acids. The V segment lost 6 bases and the J segment 6 bases; nucleotides outside the gene matches: 7.

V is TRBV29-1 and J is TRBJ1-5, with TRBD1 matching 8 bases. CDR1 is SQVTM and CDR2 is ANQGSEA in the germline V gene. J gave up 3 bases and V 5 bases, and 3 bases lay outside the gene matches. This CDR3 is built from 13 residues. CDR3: CSVSTGVNQPQHF. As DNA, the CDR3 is TGCAGCGTTTCGACAGGGGTCAATCAGCCCCAGCATTTT. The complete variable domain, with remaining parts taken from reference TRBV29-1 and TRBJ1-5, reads SAVISQKPSRDICQRGTSLTIQCQVDSQVTMMFWYRQQPGQSLTLIATANQGSEATYESGFVIDKFPISRPNLTFSTLTVSNMSPEDSSIYLCSVSTGVNQPQHFGDGTRLSIL.

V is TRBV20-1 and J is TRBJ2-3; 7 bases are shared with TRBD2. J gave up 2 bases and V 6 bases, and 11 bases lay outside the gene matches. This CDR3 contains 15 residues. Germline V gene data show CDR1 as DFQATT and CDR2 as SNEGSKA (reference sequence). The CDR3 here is CSAQYRSGATDTQYF. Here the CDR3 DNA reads TGCAGTGCCCAATATAGGAGCGGGGCCACAGATACGCAGTATTTT.

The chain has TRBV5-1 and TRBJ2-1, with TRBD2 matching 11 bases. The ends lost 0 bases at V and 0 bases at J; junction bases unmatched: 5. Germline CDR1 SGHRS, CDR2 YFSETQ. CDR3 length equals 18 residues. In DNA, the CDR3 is TGCGCCAGCAGCTTGGAGGCTAGCGGGGGGAACTCCTACAATGAGCAGTTCTTC. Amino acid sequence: CASSLEASGGNSYNEQFF.

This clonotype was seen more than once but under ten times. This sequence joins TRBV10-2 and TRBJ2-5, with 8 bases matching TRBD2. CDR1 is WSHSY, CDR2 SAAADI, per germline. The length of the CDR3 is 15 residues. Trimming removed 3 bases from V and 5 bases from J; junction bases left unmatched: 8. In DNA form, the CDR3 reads TGCGCCAGCAGTGAACCCGGACTAGCTGTTGAGACCCAGTACTTC. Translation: CASSEPGLAVETQYF.

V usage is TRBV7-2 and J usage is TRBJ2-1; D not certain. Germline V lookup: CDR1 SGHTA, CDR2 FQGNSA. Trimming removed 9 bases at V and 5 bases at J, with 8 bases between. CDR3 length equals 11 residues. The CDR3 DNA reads TGTGCCAGTACGGTCAACAATGAGCAGTTCTTC. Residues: CASTVNNEQFF.

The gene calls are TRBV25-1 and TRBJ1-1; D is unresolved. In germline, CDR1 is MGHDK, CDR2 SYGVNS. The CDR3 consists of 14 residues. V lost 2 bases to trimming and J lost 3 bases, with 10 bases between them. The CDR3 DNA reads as TGTGCCAGCAGTGAAGACGGTAGTGACACTGAAGCTTTCTTT. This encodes CASSEDGSDTEAFF.

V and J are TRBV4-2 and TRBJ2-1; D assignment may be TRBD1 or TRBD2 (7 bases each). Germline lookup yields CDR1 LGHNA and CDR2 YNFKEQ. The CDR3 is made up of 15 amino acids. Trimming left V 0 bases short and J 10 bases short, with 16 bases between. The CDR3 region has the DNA TGTGCCAGCAGCCAAGATTCCAGGGGGGACTACGAGCAGTTCTTC. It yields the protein CASSQDSRGDYEQFF.

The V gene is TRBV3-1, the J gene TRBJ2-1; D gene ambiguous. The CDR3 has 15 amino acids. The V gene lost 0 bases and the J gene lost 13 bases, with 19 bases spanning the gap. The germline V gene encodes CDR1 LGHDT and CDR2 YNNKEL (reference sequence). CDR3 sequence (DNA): TGTGCCAGCAGCCAAGATGAGGCTCTGGTGGAGACCCAGTTCTTC. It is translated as CASSQDEALVETQFF.